The text below deals with one T cell receptor beta chain. Its antigen is still unknown. In TCRdb, the reads were re-called with MiXCR into one record per CDR3 protein. The sample includes tens of thousands of distinct CDR3 sequences, roughly 20% of them seen just once. These data are taken from a study of T cell repertoires in cytomegalovirus infection. Study overall: It was the public TCR beta signatures that indicated both CMV infection and matching HLA type.

Study-level results: The ex vivo response was dominated by HLA-C-restricted CMV-specific TCR beta clonotypes. People with CMV and the relevant HLA were identified by cumulative public TCR beta family frequency.

The receptor was derived from a human donor in good health (CMV status not recorded). Some clones in this sample may be carry-over from other donors' samples. The specimen was PBMCs, sequenced either directly or after in vitro stimulation (not recorded which).

The CDR3 DNA reads TGTGCCAGCTCATCCCCCGAGGGTAGCGGGAGGTTTGGTGAGCAGTTCTTC. Its protein product is CASSSPEGSGRFGEQFF. The chain carries TRBV18 and TRBJ2-1; 10 bases align to TRBD2. This CDR3 has 17 amino acids. Germline-derived CDR1 and CDR2 are KGHSH and LQKENI. The ends lost 5 bases at V and 9 bases at J; junction bases unmatched: 16.